This record concerns one T cell receptor (beta chain) sequence. The missing conserved phenylalanine or tryptophan at the end of this CDR3 makes a read error likely. This sample was taken from a study of neurological immune-mediated disorders. The CDR3 is made up of 13 amino acids. CDR1 SGDLS and CDR2 YYNGEE come from the germline V gene. TCRdb called the 5' RACE reads again in MiXCR, with one record for every CDR3 protein. The sample has roughly 50,000 distinct CDR3 sequences, 10% seen once; the top ten hold approximately 5.3%. V usage is TRBV9 and J usage is TRBJ2-7; perhaps TRBD1 as D (5 bases). Sequencing was done on a sample of PBMCs. This TCR was sampled from a man between 65 and 85 years old with HTLV-1-associated myelopathy (HAM/TSP). This CDR3 is CVSSVETDSEQYS. In nucleotides, the CDR3 is TGTGTCAGCAGCGTAGAGACAGACTCCGAGCAGTACTCC.